This TCR beta chain is from a study of metastatic and nonmetastatic thyroid tumors. Study summary: Patients with malignant and benign thyroid disease provided blood and tumor or nodule tissue, whose repertoires were compared.

With MiXCR, TCRdb called clones anew from the PCR reads. The sample gives 30,000 to 35,000 clones, more than 15% of which show up once; under 8.5% is in the top ten. This clone was counted many times. Patients underwent thyroid surgery, and none had received any treatment before it. CDR3 length: 14 residues. V dropped 0 bases and J dropped 4 bases, with 8 bases sitting between them. Germline CDR1 reads SGHRS; CDR2 reads YFSETQ. Sequencing was done on a sample of blood. The TCR was taken from a female donor with papillary thyroid cancer or a benign thyroid nodule (not recorded which). Some clones in this sample may be carry-over from other donors' samples. The chain carries TRBV5-1 and TRBJ2-1; D gene ambiguous. The CDR3 DNA sequence: TGCGCCAGCAGCTTGGGGGGTGGATACAATGAGCAGTTCTTC. Its protein is CASSLGGGYNEQFF.